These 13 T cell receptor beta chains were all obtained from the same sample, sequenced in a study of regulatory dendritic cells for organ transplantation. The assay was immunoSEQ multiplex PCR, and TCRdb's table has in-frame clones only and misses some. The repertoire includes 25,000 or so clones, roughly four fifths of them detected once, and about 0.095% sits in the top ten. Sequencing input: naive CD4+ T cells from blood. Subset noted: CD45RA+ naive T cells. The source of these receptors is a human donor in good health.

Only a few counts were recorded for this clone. In nucleotides, the CDR3 is TGTGCCAGCAGGGCAGAGGGAACTGAAGCTTTCTTT. Protein: CASRAEGTEAFF. The V call is TRBV2, the J call TRBJ1-1; D uncertain. Trimming stripped 6 bases from V and 5 bases from J, with 10 bases between. The germline gives CDR1 SNHLY, CDR2 FYNNEI. CDR3 size: 12 residues.

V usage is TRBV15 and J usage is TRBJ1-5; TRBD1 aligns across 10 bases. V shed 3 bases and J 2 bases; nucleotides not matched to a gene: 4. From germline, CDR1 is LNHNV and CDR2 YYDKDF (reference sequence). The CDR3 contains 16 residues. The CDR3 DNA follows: TGTGCCACCAGCAGGGGACAGGGGATCGGCAATCAGCCCCAGCATTTT. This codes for CATSRGQGIGNQPQHF. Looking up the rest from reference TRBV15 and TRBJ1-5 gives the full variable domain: DAMVIQNPRYQVTQFGKPVTLSCSQTLNHNVMYWYQQKSSQAPKLLFHYYDKDFNNEADTPDNFQSRRPNTSFCFLDIRSPGLGDTAMYLCATSRGQGIGNQPQHFGDGTRLSIL.

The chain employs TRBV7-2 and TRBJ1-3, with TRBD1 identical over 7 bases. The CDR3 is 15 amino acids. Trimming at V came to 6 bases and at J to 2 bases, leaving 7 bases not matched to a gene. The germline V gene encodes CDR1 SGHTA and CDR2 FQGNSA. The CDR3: CASSSSGTAGNTIYF. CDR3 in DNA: TGTGCCAGCAGTTCCTCCGGGACAGCTGGAAACACCATATATTTT.

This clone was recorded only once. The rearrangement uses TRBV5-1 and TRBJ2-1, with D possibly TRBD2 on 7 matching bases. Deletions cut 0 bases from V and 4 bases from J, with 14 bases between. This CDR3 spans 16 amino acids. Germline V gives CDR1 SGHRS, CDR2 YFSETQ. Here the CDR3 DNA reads TGCGCCAGCAGCTTGGTGGTGCGGGGGACATACAATGAGCAGTTCTTC. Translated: CASSLVVRGTYNEQFF.

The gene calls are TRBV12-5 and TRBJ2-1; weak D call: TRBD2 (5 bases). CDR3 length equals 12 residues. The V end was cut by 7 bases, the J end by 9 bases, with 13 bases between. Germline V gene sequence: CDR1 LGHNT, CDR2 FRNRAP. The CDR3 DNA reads TGTGCTAGTGCAATGTTCGGGGTTGAGCAGTTCTTC. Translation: CASAMFGVEQFF. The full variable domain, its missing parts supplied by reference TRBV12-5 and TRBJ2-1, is DARVTQTPRHKVTEMGQEVTMRCQPILGHNTVFWYRQTMMQGLELLAYFRNRAPLDDSGMPKDRFSAEMPDATLATLKIQPSEPRDSAVYFCASAMFGVEQFFGPGTRLTVL.

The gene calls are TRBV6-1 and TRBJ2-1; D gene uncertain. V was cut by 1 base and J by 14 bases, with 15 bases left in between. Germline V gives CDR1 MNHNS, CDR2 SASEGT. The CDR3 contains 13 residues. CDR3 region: CASSEEVALREFF. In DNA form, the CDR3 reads TGTGCCAGCAGTGAAGAGGTGGCCCTACGGGAGTTCTTC.

In DNA form, the CDR3 reads TGTGCCAGCAGCTTAGAACAGGGGGGGTACGAGCAGTACTTC. Amino acids: CASSLEQGGYEQYF. J is TRBJ2-7 and V is TRBV11-2, with a possible D match to TRBD1 (8 bases). The CDR3 is 14 amino acids. Between the trimmed V and J ends, which lost 0 bases and 4 bases, there was a span of 10 bases. Germline V gives CDR1 SGHAT, CDR2 FQNNGV.

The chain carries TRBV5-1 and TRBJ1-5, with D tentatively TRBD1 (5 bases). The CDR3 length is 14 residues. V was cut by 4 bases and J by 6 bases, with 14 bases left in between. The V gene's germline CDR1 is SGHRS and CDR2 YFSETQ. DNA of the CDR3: TGCGCCAGCAGCGGCGGGGGTACCGGTCAGCCCCAGCATTTT. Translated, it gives CASSGGGTGQPQHF.

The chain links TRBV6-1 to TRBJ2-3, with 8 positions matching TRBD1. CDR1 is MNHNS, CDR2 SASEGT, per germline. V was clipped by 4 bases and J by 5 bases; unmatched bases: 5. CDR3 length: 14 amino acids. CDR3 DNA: TGTGCCAGCAGTGGTAAACAGGGGGTAGATACGCAGTATTTT. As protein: CASSGKQGVDTQYF.

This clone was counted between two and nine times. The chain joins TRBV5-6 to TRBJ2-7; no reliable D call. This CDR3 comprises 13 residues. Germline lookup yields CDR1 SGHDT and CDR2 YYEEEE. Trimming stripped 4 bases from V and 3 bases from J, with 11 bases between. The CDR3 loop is CASSPRHYYEQYF. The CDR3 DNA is TGTGCCAGCAGCCCCCGACATTACTACGAGCAGTACTTC.

The CDR3 reads CASSGGGTTSYNEQFF. In DNA, the CDR3 is TGTGCCAGCAGCGGGGGCGGGACCACCTCCTACAATGAGCAGTTCTTC. This chain uses TRBV9 with TRBJ2-1; tentatively, D is TRBD2 (6 bases). The CDR3 has 16 residues. Germline CDR1 and CDR2: SGDLS and YYNGEE. V was clipped by 3 bases and J by 0 bases, with 13 bases between them.

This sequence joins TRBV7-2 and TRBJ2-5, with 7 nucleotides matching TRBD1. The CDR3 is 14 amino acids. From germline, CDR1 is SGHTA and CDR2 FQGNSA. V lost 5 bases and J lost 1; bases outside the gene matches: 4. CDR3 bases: TGTGCCAGCAGCAGACAGGGATTCCAAGAGACCCAGTACTTC. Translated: CASSRQGFQETQYF.

CDR3 residues: CASSLFAGRNGELFF. CDR3 in DNA: TGTGCCAGCAGTTTATTCGCAGGGCGGAACGGGGAGCTGTTTTTT. V and J are TRBV27 and TRBJ2-2, with D possibly being TRBD1 (5 bases). Germline V gene lookup returns CDR1 MNHEY and CDR2 SMNVEV (reference sequence). The CDR3 covers 15 residues. V lost 1 base, J lost 7 bases, and 13 bases lay in between.